A single sample gave rise to the 26 T cell receptor beta chains below, sequenced in a study of response to subunit inactivated influenza vaccine. TCRdb reanalysed the RT-PCR reads using MiXCR and keeps one entry per CDR3 protein. This sample has a few hundred thousand distinct CDR3 sequences, with roughly 7.6% found just once. Here the sequenced sample was PBMCs from blood, taken about 23 months after vaccination. Receptors were obtained from a man aged 50-75 years who received an inactivated influenza vaccine.

The chain combines TRBV6-5 with TRBJ2-2, with 8 bases matching TRBD2. This CDR3 is 18 amino acids long. Germline V gene data show CDR1 as MNHEY and CDR2 as SVGAGI. Trimming at V came to 2 bases and at J to 1 base, leaving 9 bases not matched to a gene. This chain's CDR3 is CASSYSYLLAGNTGELFF. Written as DNA, the CDR3 is TGTGCCAGCAGTTACAGTTATCTTCTAGCGGGGAACACCGGGGAGCTGTTTTTT.

This clonotype was seen more than once but under ten times. The gene calls are TRBV5-5 and TRBJ2-5; D is undetermined. Trimming stripped 3 bases from V and 5 bases from J, with 11 bases between. The CDR3 is 13 residues long. CDR1 is SGHKS, CDR2 YYEKEE, per germline (reference sequence). The chain's CDR3 is CASSSNVPETQYF. The CDR3 DNA follows: TGTGCCAGCAGCTCCAACGTCCCTGAGACCCAGTACTTC.

This clonotype was counted a few times. CDR3 DNA: TGTGCCAGCAGTTCCCCGGGACAGGGGGCTGGCGAGCAGTACTTC. Its protein is CASSSPGQGAGEQYF. The genes are TRBV6-2 or TRBV6-3 and TRBJ2-7, with TRBD1 matching 12 bases. The CDR3 runs 15 residues. J was trimmed by 6 bases and V by 4 bases; bases with no gene match: 7. Germline assignment: CDR1 MNHEY and CDR2 SVGEGT.

The chain has TRBV11-2 and TRBJ2-7; tentatively, D is TRBD1 (5 bases). With 1 base removed from V and 4 bases from J, the gap between germline ends came to 14 bases. The germline gives CDR1 SGHAT, CDR2 FQNNGV. The CDR3 runs 15 residues. The CDR3 region has the DNA TGTGCCAGCAGCTTAGTTCCCAGGGATGTTTACGAGCAGTACTTC. Translating gives CASSLVPRDVYEQYF.

The chain employs TRBV20-1 and TRBJ2-2; no definite D call. Germline V CDR1 and CDR2: DFQATT, SNEGSKA (reference sequence). V lost 6 bases to trimming and J lost 3 bases, with 14 bases between them. CDR3 length equals 14 residues. CDR3 amino acids: CSARQGLYTGELFF. CDR3 sequence (DNA): TGCAGTGCCCGCCAAGGATTGTACACCGGGGAGCTGTTTTTT.

This clonotype was found a few times. The V and J genes are TRBV23-1 and TRBJ2-5, with a weak D call TRBD2 (5 bases). TRBV23-1 is assigned to the ORF class and has an uncertain function. There are 16 residues in the CDR3. Between the trimmed V and J ends, which lost 1 base and 2 bases, there was a span of 14 bases. CDR3: CASSQFGPPGQETQYF. CDR3 nucleotide sequence: TGCGCCAGCAGTCAATTCGGCCCCCCGGGGCAAGAGACCCAGTACTTC.

This clonotype was picked up many times. V and J are TRBV20-1 and TRBJ1-5; D unresolved. Trimming pared 2 bases from V and 1 base from J, leaving 6 bases between. Germline CDR1 and CDR2: DFQATT and SNEGSKA (reference sequence). CDR3 length: 13 residues. CDR3 coding DNA: TGCAGTGCTAGACGGGAAAGCAATCAGCCCCAGCATTTT. Translated: CSARRESNQPQHF.

CDR3 loop: CASSLGMGASYEQYF. For the CDR3, the DNA is TGTGCCAGCAGTTTAGGCATGGGAGCCTCCTACGAGCAGTACTTC. This sequence joins TRBV12-3 or TRBV12-4 and TRBJ2-7, with D tentatively TRBD2 (5 bases). Trimming took off 1 base at V and 0 bases at J, with 10 bases between the two ends. CDR3 length: 15 residues.

This clonotype was detected ten times or more. V gene TRBV28 combines with J gene TRBJ2-2, with no clear D. V was trimmed by 3 bases and J by 5 bases, leaving 10 bases between them. The germline gives CDR1 MDHEN, CDR2 SYDVKM. There are 14 residues in the CDR3. CDR3 loop: CASSLVQRTGELFF. CDR3 in DNA: TGTGCCAGCAGTTTGGTCCAGCGTACCGGGGAGCTGTTTTTT.

The table lists this clonotype with many counts. The J gene is TRBJ1-1, the V gene TRBV29-1; D remains ambiguous. V lost 3 bases, J lost 0 bases, and 8 bases lay in between. This CDR3 is 13 amino acids long. From germline, CDR1 is SQVTM and CDR2 ANQGSEA. Here the CDR3 DNA reads TGCAGCGTTGACCCGACGGTGAACACTGAAGCTTTCTTT. As protein: CSVDPTVNTEAFF.

At least ten counts were recorded for this clonotype. The CDR3 is CASSLPSGQETQYF. Here the CDR3 DNA reads TGTGCCAGCAGCTTGCCTAGCGGACAAGAGACCCAGTACTTC. The V gene is TRBV7-2, the J gene TRBJ2-5; 7 bases match TRBD2. The CDR3 has 14 residues. Per germline, CDR1 SGHTA and CDR2 FQGNSA. V trimming: 3 bases; J trimming: 2 bases; junction bases outside the gene matches: 3.

The chain links TRBV9 to TRBJ2-7; the D gene is possibly TRBD2 (7 bases). This CDR3 is 16 amino acids long. The germline V gene has CDR1 SGDLS and CDR2 YYNGEE. The ends were cut back, 3 bases at V and 3 bases at J, with 19 bases in the middle. CDR3 loop: CASSAGGGSSVYEQYF. The CDR3 nucleotides are TGTGCCAGCAGCGCGGGGGGCGGATCGTCAGTCTACGAGCAGTACTTC.

This clonotype has only a few counts. V usage is TRBV9 and J usage is TRBJ2-2; no clear D gene. V was clipped by 3 bases and J by 2 bases, with 8 bases between them. This CDR3 is built from 14 residues. CDR1 and CDR2 from the germline V gene are SGDLS and YYNGEE. The DNA for the CDR3 is TGTGCCAGCAGCGGGGCCCACAACACCGGGGAGCTGTTTTTT. Translated, it gives CASSGAHNTGELFF.

This clonotype was picked up a small number of times. The J gene is TRBJ2-6, the V gene TRBV5-1; 15 bases are a match to TRBD2. CDR1 and CDR2 from the germline V gene are SGHRS and YFSETQ. This CDR3 spans 20 amino acids. V was pared by 0 bases and J by 1 base, with 5 bases of the junction left unmatched. The CDR3 coding sequence is TGCGCCAGCAGCTTGGGGACTAGCGGGGGGGCCGTGTCTGGGGCCAACGTCCTGACTTTC. It encodes CASSLGTSGGAVSGANVLTF.

In this sample, this clonotype turned up a few times. The chain carries TRBV19 and TRBJ1-5; D is unresolved. The CDR3 is 14 residues long. With 4 bases removed from V and 3 bases from J, the gap between germline ends came to 10 bases. Germline lookup yields CDR1 LNHDA and CDR2 SQIVND (reference sequence). In nucleotides, the CDR3 is TGTGCCAGTAGTAGATCCGGGATCAATCAGCCCCAGCATTTT. This codes for CASSRSGINQPQHF.

The chain carries TRBV10-3 and TRBJ2-1, with a possible D match to TRBD2 (6 bases). V was cut by 0 bases and J by 6 bases, with 12 bases left in between. The germline gives CDR1 ENHRY, CDR2 SYGVKD. The CDR3 runs to 15 residues. CDR3 protein: CAISESTRVSNEQFF. The CDR3 DNA reads as TGTGCCATCAGTGAGTCGACTAGGGTTAGCAATGAGCAGTTCTTC.

There are a few counts of this clonotype. The chain links TRBV4-2 to TRBJ2-3; 12 bases line up with TRBD2. CDR1 LGHNA and CDR2 YNFKEQ come from the germline V gene. The CDR3 spans 18 residues. Losses at the gene ends were 4 bases for V and 9 bases for J; bases not matched to a gene: 17. The CDR3 sequence is CASSPTSGGRLIGWTQYF. Here the CDR3 DNA reads TGTGCCAGCAGCCCCACTAGCGGGGGGCGGCTGATAGGTTGGACGCAGTATTTT.

This clonotype appeared many times. The V gene is TRBV3-1, the J gene TRBJ1-1; D is uncertain. The germline CDR1 and CDR2 sequences are LGHDT and YNNKEL (reference sequence). The V and J ends lost 0 bases and 0 bases respectively, with 11 bases between them. The CDR3 length is 16 residues. CDR3: CASSQDRERMNTEAFF. The CDR3 region has the DNA TGTGCCAGCAGCCAAGATCGAGAGCGTATGAACACTGAAGCTTTCTTT.

The table lists this clonotype with a few counts. The chain carries TRBV6-2 or TRBV6-3 and TRBJ1-5, with a possible D match to TRBD1 (5 bases). This CDR3 spans 20 amino acids. Per germline, CDR1 MNHEY and CDR2 SVGEGT. V was trimmed by 0 bases and J by 4 bases, leaving 25 bases between them. CDR3 residues: CASSYSRRSGHAGGNQPQHF. The CDR3 coding sequence is TGTGCCAGCAGTTACTCGAGGCGGTCAGGTCACGCTGGGGGGAATCAGCCCCAGCATTTT.

This chain uses TRBV5-6 with TRBJ1-6; unclear D gene. V gave up 0 bases and J gave up 8 bases, with 15 bases separating them. The CDR3 is 16 residues long. Germline values: CDR1 SGHDT, CDR2 YYEEEE. In nucleotides, the CDR3 is TGTGCCAGCAGCTTGGGTCCCGTCTCTCACCATTCACCCCTCCACTTT. The encoded protein is CASSLGPVSHHSPLHF.

The chain has TRBV5-1 and TRBJ1-1; D gene unclear. The V end lost 1 base, the J end lost 0 bases, and 7 bases lay between the germline ends. Germline V gives CDR1 SGHRS, CDR2 YFSETQ. The CDR3 length is 14 residues. DNA for the CDR3: TGCGCCAGCAGCTTGCCAGATATGAACACTGAAGCTTTCTTT. Residues: CASSLPDMNTEAFF.

This rearrangement joins TRBV18 to TRBJ2-4; D gene uncertain. V lost 0 bases to trimming and J lost 4 bases, with 7 bases between them. CDR1 is KGHSH, CDR2 LQKENI, per germline. This CDR3 comprises 14 residues. CDR3 bases: TGTGCCAGCTCACCACCGGCCGCGAAAAACATTCAGTACTTC. Protein: CASSPPAAKNIQYF. The variable domain in full, with the rest retrieved from reference TRBV18 and TRBJ2-4, is NAGVMQNPRHLVRRRGQEARLRCSPMKGHSHVYWYRQLPEEGLKFMVYLQKENIIDESGMPKERFSAEFPKEGPSILRIQQVVRGDSAAYFCASSPPAAKNIQYFGAGTRLSVL.

The gene calls are TRBV5-1 and TRBJ2-2; D ambiguous. V dropped 0 bases and J dropped 4 bases, with 13 bases sitting between them. Germline lookup yields CDR1 SGHRS and CDR2 YFSETQ. The CDR3 is made up of 16 amino acids. Written as DNA, the CDR3 is TGCGCCAGCAGCTTGGGCAGGAGTGGAAGCACCGGGGAGCTGTTTTTT. Protein sequence: CASSLGRSGSTGELFF.

This clonotype was counted between two and nine times. This sequence joins TRBV4-1 and TRBJ2-3; D not certain. V was shortened by 2 bases and J by 3 bases, with 6 bases between the two germline ends. CDR1 MGHRA and CDR2 YSYEKL come from the germline V gene. This CDR3 contains 13 residues. The CDR3: CASSQPNTDTQYF. CDR3 in DNA: TGCGCCAGCAGCCAACCCAATACAGATACGCAGTATTTT.

A few counts support this clonotype. This sequence joins TRBV11-2 and TRBJ2-5, with 14 bases aligning to TRBD2. The CDR3 consists of 17 residues. V was clipped by 2 bases and J by 4 bases; unmatched bases: 6. Germline CDR1 SGHAT, CDR2 FQNNGV. In DNA form, the CDR3 reads TGTGCCAGCAGCTTACGGGGACTAGCGGGAGTCCTAGAGACCCAGTACTTC. It yields the protein CASSLRGLAGVLETQYF.

The chain links TRBV7-2 to TRBJ2-1; 8 positions match TRBD2. This CDR3 is 16 amino acids long. V shed 1 base and J 9 bases; nucleotides not matched to a gene: 11. Germline V CDR1 and CDR2: SGHTA, FQGNSA. CDR3: CASSLEGKAGASEQFF. The DNA of the CDR3 is TGTGCCAGCAGCTTAGAAGGGAAAGCGGGAGCTAGTGAGCAGTTCTTC.